This T cell receptor (beta chain) was sequenced during a study of T cells in Graves' hyperthyroidism and ophthalmopathy. It was RNA transcripts that yielded the amplified TCR beta CDR3 regions. TCR CDR3 underwent first-round RT-PCR with the HTBI primer set. TCRdb analysed the multiplex PCR reads with MiXCR anew, one entry per CDR3 protein. The sample yields 700,000 or so distinct CDR3 sequences, roughly 15% seen once. No progression to ophthalmopathy during 18 months of follow-up defined stable disease. The hyperthyroidism patients had all been newly diagnosed, and their disease duration was under 2 months. Their ages ranged from 18 to 65 years. As to this clonotype: The antigen remains undetermined.

The study, taken as a whole, reports: Most clonotypes expanded in the thyroid (above 0.001) were also present in blood.

In germline, CDR1 is LGHDT, CDR2 YNNKEL (reference sequence). The CDR3 covers 13 residues. Trimming left V 1 base short and J 0 bases short, with 4 bases between. The V and J genes are TRBV3-1 and TRBJ2-7; D is unclear. This clonotype was sampled from a man between 18 and 29 years old with Graves' hyperthyroidism. Input material: blood. The CDR3 nucleotides read TGTGCCAGCAGCCAAGCAAACTCCTACGAGCAGTACTTC. Its protein product is CASSQANSYEQYF.